This record looks at one TCR beta chain sequence and its context. What this receptor recognizes is not known. A much larger clone lies a single base off, so this may be a read error. TCR alpha and beta CDR3 regions were amplified with the iRepertoire nested amplicon-rescue multiplex PCR (arm-PCR) platform from RNA. One-step reverse transcription and amplification used about 90-450 ng of tissue mRNA or PBMC total RNA as input. Following bead purification, Illumina adapters were added by a secondary multiplex PCR, and the libraries were gel-purified between 200 and 400 bp. The libraries contained internal 6-nucleotide barcodes that were used for demultiplexing. The libraries were sequenced on an Illumina MiSeq using 2x220 or 2x250 nucleotide paired-end reads. The paper's data handling went like this. Paired reads were merged with FLASH 1.2.11 and aligned to the GRCh37 human genome with BWA-MEM before extracting TRA and TRB reads. An IMGT-derived reference of cassette sequences and CDR3 motifs, with pseudogenes included, was used for V and J assignment. Three-frame translation of reads was performed, and productive CDR3s were defined as those with a C...FGXG motif and no stop codons. A clonotype was defined as a unique combination of a V-J cassette pair and a CDR3 amino acid sequence. Hamming distance filtering was applied to reads, with thresholds set by the sequence error rate of each sample in mapped regions. In-frame beta chains were kept once TCRdb had trimmed the public reads at Q25 with fastp and called clones with MiXCR. Merged by CDR3 protein, the rows form single entries marked with the most common genes and DNA. The V and J calls shown here were made by TCRdb, not taken from the authors' results. Here the sample has about 110,000 distinct CDR3 sequences; 20% to 25% occur a single time. Of the sample, 35% is held by the ten largest clones.

The germline V gene gives CDR1 as SGHTA and CDR2 as FQGNSA. The cysteine opens and the phenylalanine closes a CDR3 of 15 amino acids. Just the 45-base CDR3 DNA is kept, in frame starting at base 1. Unmatched junction bases come to 6, with V trimmed by 5 bases and J by 7 bases. These data are taken from a study of glioma-infiltrating T cells (dated by TCRdb to the mid-2010s). At the level of the whole study: Sequencing of TCR alpha- and beta-chain repertoires was performed on glioma tissue, on non-neoplastic brain tissue, and on matched peripheral blood mononuclear cells. To measure divergence between tissue and blood T-cell populations, each tissue-infiltrating repertoire was compared with the peripheral blood repertoire of the same patient. Three low-grade glioma patients, several primary glioblastoma patients and three non-glioma patients contributing non-neoplastic brain tissue were included in the paired cohort. Overall study outcomes, separate from this receptor: VJ-independent divergence between tissue and blood was lower than expected in non-neoplastic patients but higher than expected in all gliomas, particularly low-grade gliomas. Very few CDR3 sequences were found to be shared between tissue and blood, and this scarcity was attributed to high CDR3 diversity and limited sampling. Group comparisons rested on small numbers: three non-neoplastic, three low-grade glioma and several glioblastoma patients.

This receptor was taken from a human donor with low-grade glioma or glioblastoma, undergoing nonglioma brain surgery, or in good health (not recorded which). The V gene is TRBV7-2 and the J gene is TRBJ2-7; TRBD2 aligns with 15 central bases. The specimen was glioma tissue, nonneoplastic brain tissue, or PBMCs (not recorded which). The DNA is as follows: TGTGCCAGCAGCCGGACTAGCGGGAGGGGGAATGAGCAGTACTTC. This codes for CASSRTSGRGNEQYF.